The 2 T cell receptor beta chains reported below all come from one sample, sequenced in a study of T cell responses to AZD1222 COVID-19 vaccine. Repertoires were generated with immunoSEQ multiplex PCR, while TCRdb's copy carries only in-frame clones and drops some. The sample yields about 110,000 clones, about nine tenths seen once. The material was peripheral blood, obtained 28 days after the second AZD1222 dose. These receptors were collected from an adult who received the AZD1222 COVID-19 vaccine.

The genes are TRBV28 and TRBJ2-5, with D tentatively TRBD2 (6 bases). Germline CDR1 and CDR2: MDHEN and SYDVKM. The CDR3 is 14 residues long. V was pared by 5 bases and J by 1 base, with 11 bases between. As DNA, the CDR3 is TGTGCCAGCAGTGATAGCGGACTCCAAGAGACCCAGTACTTC. This gives the protein CASSDSGLQETQYF.

Only one count was recorded for this clone. The chain is built from TRBV7-9 and TRBJ2-7; perhaps TRBD1 as D (5 bases). CDR3 size: 15 residues. Trimming removed 1 base from V and 2 bases from J, with 12 bases in between. Germline V lookup: CDR1 SEHNR, CDR2 FQNEAQ (reference sequence). CDR3 in DNA: TGTGCCAGCAGCTTAGTGGCAGGGATCGCCTACGAGCAGTACTTC. It encodes CASSLVAGIAYEQYF.